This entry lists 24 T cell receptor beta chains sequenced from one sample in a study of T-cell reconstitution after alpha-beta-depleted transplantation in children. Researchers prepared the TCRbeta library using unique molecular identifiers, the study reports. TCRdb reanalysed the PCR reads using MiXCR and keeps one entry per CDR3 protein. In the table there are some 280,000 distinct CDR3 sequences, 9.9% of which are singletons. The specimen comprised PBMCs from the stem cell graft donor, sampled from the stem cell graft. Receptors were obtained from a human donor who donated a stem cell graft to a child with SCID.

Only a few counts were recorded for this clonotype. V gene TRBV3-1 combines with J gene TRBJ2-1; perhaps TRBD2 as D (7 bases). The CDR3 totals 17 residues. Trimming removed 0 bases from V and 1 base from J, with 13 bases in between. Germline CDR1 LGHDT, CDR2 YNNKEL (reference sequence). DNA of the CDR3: TGTGCCAGCAGCCAAGAGGCGGGGGCCGGGTCCTACAATGAGCAGTTCTTC. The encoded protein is CASSQEAGAGSYNEQFF.

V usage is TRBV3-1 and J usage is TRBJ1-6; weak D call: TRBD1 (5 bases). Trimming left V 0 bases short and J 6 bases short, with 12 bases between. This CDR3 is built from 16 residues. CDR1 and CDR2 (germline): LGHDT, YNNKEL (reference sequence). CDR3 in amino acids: CASSQDWGRTNSPLHF. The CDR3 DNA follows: TGTGCCAGCAGCCAAGATTGGGGCAGAACTAATTCACCCCTCCACTTT.

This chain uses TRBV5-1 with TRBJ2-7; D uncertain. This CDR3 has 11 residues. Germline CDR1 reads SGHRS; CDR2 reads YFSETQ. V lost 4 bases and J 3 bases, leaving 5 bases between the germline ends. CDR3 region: CASSTDYEQYF. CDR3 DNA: TGCGCCAGCAGCACGGACTACGAGCAGTACTTC. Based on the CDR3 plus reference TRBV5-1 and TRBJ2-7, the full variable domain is KAGVTQTPRYLIKTRGQQVTLSCSPISGHRSVSWYQQTPGQGLQFLFEYFSETQRNKGNFPGRFSGRQFSNSRSEMNVSTLELGDSALYLCASSTDYEQYFGPGTRLTVT.

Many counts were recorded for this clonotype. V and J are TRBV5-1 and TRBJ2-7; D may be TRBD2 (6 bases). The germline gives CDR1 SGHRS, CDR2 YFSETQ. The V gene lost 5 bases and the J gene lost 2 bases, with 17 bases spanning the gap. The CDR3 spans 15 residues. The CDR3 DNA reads TGCGCCAGCAGAAGCTTGCCTGGGGAGGCCTACGAGCAGTACTTC. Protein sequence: CASRSLPGEAYEQYF.

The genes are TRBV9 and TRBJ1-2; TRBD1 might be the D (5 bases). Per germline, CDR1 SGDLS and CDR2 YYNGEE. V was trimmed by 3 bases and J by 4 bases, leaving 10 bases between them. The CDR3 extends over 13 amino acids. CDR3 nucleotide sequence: TGTGCCAGCAGCGGACAGCATTTCTATGGCTACACCTTC. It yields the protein CASSGQHFYGYTF.

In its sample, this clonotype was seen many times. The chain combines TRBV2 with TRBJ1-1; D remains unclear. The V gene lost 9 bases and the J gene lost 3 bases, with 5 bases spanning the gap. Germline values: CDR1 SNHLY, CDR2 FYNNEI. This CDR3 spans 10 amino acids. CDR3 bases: TGTGCCAGTGGGGACACTGAAGCTTTCTTT. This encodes CASGDTEAFF. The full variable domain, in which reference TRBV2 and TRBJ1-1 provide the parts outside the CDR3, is EPEVTQTPSHQVTQMGQEVILRCVPISNHLYFYWYRQILGQKVEFLVSFYNNEISEKSEIFDDQFSVERPDGSNFTLKIRSTKLEDSAMYFCASGDTEAFFGQGTRLTVV.

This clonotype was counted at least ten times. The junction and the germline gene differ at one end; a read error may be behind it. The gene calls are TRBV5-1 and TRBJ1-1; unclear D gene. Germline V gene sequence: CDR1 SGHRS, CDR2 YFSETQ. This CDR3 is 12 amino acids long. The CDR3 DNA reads TGTGCCAGCAGCTTGACCGGGACTGAAGCTTTCTTT. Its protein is CASSLTGTEAFF.

The CDR3 spells CASSDFGAADTQYF. The CDR3 DNA follows: TGTGCCAGCTCCGATTTTGGGGCGGCAGATACGCAGTATTTT. The V gene is TRBV18, the J gene TRBJ2-3; maybe TRBD1 (5 bases). There are 14 residues in the CDR3. V lost 6 bases to trimming and J lost 4 bases, with 14 bases between them. In germline, CDR1 is KGHSH, CDR2 LQKENI. The variable domain in full, with the rest retrieved from reference TRBV18 and TRBJ2-3, is NAGVMQNPRHLVRRRGQEARLRCSPMKGHSHVYWYRQLPEEGLKFMVYLQKENIIDESGMPKERFSAEFPKEGPSILRIQQVVRGDSAAYFCASSDFGAADTQYFGPGTRLTVL.

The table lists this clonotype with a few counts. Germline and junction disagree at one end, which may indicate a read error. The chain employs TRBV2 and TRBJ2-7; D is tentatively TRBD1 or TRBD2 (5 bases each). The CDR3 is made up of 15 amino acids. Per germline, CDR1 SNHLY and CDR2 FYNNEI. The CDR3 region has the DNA TGTGCCAGCAATGAAGCTTGGGGCGGAGCGGACGAGCAGTACTTC. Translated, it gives CASNEAWGGADEQYF.

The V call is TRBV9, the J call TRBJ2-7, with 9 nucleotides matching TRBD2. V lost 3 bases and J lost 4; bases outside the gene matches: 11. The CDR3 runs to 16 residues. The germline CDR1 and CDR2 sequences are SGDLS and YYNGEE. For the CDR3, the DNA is TGTGCCAGCAGCGGCGCCCCGGCGGGGGGGTTTTACGAGCAGTACTTC. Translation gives CASSGAPAGGFYEQYF.

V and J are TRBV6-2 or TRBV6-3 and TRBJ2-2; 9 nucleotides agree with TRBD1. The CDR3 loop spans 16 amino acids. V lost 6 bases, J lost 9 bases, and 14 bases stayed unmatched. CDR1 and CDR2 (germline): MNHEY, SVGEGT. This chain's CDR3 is CASSKNRDRVAWELFF. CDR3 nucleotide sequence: TGTGCCAGCAGCAAAAACCGGGACAGGGTGGCCTGGGAGCTGTTTTTT.

The CDR3 region is CSVETGSSYEQYF. CDR3 in DNA: TGCAGCGTGGAGACAGGGAGCTCCTACGAGCAGTACTTC. The rearrangement joins TRBV29-1 to TRBJ2-7; 7 nucleotides line up with TRBD1. The CDR3 is 13 residues long. J lost 0 bases, V lost 6 bases, and 5 bases had no gene match. Germline V gene lookup returns CDR1 SQVTM and CDR2 ANQGSEA.

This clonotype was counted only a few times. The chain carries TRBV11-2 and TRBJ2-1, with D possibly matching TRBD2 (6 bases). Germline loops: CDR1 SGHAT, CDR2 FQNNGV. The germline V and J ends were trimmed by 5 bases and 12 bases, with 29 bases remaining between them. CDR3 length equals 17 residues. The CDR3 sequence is CASSPDGIADTTMRQFF. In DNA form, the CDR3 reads TGTGCCAGCAGCCCCGACGGGATAGCGGATACTACAATGAGGCAGTTCTTC.

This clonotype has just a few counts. The chain's CDR3 is CSASLQGYEQYF. CDR3 DNA sequence: TGCAGTGCTAGTCTACAGGGCTACGAGCAGTACTTC. The chain carries TRBV20-1 and TRBJ2-7; a possible D gene is TRBD1 (6 bases). This CDR3 has 12 amino acids. V was cut by 3 bases and J by 3 bases, with 9 bases left in between. Germline CDR1 is DFQATT and CDR2 is SNEGSKA (reference sequence).

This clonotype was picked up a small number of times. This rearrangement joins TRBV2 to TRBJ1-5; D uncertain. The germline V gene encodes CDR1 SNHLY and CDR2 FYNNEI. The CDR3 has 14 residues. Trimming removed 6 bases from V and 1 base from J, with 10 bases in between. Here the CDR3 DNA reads TGTGCCAGCAGAGGGAACGCCAGCAATCAGCCCCAGCATTTT. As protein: CASRGNASNQPQHF.

CDR3 nucleotides: TGTGCCAGCAGTTCTGGGACAGGGTCCCTTGAAGCTTTCTTT. It encodes CASSSGTGSLEAFF. The rearrangement uses TRBV6-5 and TRBJ1-1, with 9 bases matching TRBD1. Germline CDR1 MNHEY, CDR2 SVGAGI. V shed 4 bases, J shed 7 bases, and the junction held 7 bases outside the gene matches. The CDR3 has 14 residues.

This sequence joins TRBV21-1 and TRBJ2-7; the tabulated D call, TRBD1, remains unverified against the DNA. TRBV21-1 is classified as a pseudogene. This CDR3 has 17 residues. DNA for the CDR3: TGTGCCAGCAGCAAAGTCGCAGTGAGCAGGGTCTTCTACGAGCAGTACTTC. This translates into CASSKVAVSRVFYEQYF.

CDR3 DNA sequence: TGTGCCAGCAGCCAACATCCTTTTGATGAGCAGTTCTTC. The encoded protein is CASSQHPFDEQFF. The rearrangement links TRBV14 to TRBJ2-1; D gene uncertain. The CDR3 sequence is 13 residues long. The V and J ends lost 2 bases and 8 bases respectively, with 10 bases between them. CDR1 is SGHDN and CDR2 is FVKESK in the germline V gene. Supplemented by reference TRBV14 and TRBJ2-1, the full variable domain reads EAGVTQFPSHSVIEKGQTVTLRCDPISGHDNLYWYRRVMGKEIKFLLHFVKESKQDESGMPNNRFLAERTGGTYSTLKVQPAELEDSGVYFCASSQHPFDEQFFGPGTRLTVL.

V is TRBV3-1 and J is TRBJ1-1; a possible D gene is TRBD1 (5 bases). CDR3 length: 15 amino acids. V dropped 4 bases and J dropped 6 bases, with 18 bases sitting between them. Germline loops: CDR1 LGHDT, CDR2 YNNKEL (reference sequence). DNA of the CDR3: TGTGCCAGCAGCCCCGACGGAGAGGGGAGGTCTGAAGCTTTCTTT. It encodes CASSPDGEGRSEAFF.

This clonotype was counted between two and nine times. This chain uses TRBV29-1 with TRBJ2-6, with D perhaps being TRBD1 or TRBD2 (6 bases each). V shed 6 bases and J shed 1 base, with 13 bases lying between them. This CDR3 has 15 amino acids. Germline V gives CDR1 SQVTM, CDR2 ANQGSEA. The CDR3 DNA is TGCAGCGTGAGGGGGGAACCATCTGGGGCCAACGTCCTGACTTTC. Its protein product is CSVRGEPSGANVLTF.

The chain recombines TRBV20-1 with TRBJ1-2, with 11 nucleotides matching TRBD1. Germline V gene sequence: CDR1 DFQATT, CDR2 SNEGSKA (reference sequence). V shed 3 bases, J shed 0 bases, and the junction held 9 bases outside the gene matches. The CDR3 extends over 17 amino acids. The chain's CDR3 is CSASQGQGVNANYGYTF. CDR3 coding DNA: TGCAGTGCTAGCCAGGGACAGGGGGTAAATGCTAACTATGGCTACACCTTC.

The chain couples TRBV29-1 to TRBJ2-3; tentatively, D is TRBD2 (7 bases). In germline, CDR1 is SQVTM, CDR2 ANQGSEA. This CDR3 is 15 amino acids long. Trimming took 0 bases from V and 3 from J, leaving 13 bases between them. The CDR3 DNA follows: TGCAGCGTTGAAGATCTGGGGGGGCCAACAGATACGCAGTATTTT. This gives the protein CSVEDLGGPTDTQYF.

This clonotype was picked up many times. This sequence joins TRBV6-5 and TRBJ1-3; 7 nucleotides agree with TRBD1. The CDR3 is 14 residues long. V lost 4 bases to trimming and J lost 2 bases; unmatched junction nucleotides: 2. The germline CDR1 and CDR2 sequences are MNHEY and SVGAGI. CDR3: CASSSDRTGNTIYF. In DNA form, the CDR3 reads TGTGCCAGCAGTTCGGACAGGACTGGAAACACCATATATTTT.

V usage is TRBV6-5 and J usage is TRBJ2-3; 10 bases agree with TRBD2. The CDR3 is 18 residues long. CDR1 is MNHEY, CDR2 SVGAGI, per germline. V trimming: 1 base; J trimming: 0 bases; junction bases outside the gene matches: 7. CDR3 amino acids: CASSYLAGGDPSTDTQYF. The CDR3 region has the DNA TGTGCCAGCAGTTACTTAGCGGGGGGTGATCCTAGCACAGATACGCAGTATTTT.